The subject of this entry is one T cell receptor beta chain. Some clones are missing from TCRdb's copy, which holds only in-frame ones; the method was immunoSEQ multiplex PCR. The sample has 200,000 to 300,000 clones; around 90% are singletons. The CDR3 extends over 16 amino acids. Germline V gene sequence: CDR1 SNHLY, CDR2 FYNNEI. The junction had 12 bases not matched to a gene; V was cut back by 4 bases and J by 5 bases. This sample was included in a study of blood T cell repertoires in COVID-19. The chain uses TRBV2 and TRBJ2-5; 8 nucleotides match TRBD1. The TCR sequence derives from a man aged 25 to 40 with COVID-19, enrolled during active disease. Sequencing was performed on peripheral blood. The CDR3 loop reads CASSGSRGRGMETQYF. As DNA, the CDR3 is TGTGCCAGCAGTGGGTCCAGGGGGCGCGGTATGGAGACCCAGTACTTC. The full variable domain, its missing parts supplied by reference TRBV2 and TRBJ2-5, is EPEVTQTPSHQVTQMGQEVILRCVPISNHLYFYWYRQILGQKVEFLVSFYNNEISEKSEIFDDQFSVERPDGSNFTLKIRSTKLEDSAMYFCASSGSRGRGMETQYFGPGTRLLVL.